The TCR beta chain described here comes from a study of blood T cell repertoires in COVID-19. Study overall: Material from acute and convalescent COVID-19 was sourced from the United States, Italy and Spain. T cells, B-cell-depleted T cells, or PBMCs supplied cDNA or gDNA.

Per the original data handling: Estimation of nucleated cell counts was performed using reference gene primer amplification. Clones were read by immunoSEQ multiplex PCR, and TCRdb kept only the in-frame ones, dropping some. V and J calls and clone size come straight from that table; D and trimming were deduced from the DNA. The data contain 150,000 to 200,000 clones, more than 60% of them seen just once; the ten biggest clones take up around 8.1%. This receptor was obtained from a man aged 55 to 70 with acute or convalescent COVID-19. Sequenced sample: peripheral blood.

CDR3 amino acids: CASSLHYFMSGNISPLHF. Here the CDR3 DNA reads TGTGCCAGCAGCTTACATTATTTTATGTCAGGGAATATTTCACCCCTCCACTTT. The rearrangement links TRBV7-2 to TRBJ1-6; D perhaps matches TRBD1 (5 bases). Per germline, CDR1 SGHTA and CDR2 FQGNSA. Trimming took 2 bases from V and 9 from J, leaving 23 bases between them. This CDR3 has 18 residues.